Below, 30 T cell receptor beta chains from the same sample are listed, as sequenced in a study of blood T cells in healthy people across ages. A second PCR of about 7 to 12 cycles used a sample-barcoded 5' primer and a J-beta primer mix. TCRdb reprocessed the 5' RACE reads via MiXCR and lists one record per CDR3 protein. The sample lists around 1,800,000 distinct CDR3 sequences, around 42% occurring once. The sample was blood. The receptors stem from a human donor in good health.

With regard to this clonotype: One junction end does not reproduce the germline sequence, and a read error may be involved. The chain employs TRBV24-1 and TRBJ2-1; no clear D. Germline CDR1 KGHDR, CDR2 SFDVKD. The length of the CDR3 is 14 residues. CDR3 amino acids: CATSDSDGYNVQFF. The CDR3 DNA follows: TGTGCCACCAGTGATTCGGACGGCTACAATGTGCAGTTCTTC.

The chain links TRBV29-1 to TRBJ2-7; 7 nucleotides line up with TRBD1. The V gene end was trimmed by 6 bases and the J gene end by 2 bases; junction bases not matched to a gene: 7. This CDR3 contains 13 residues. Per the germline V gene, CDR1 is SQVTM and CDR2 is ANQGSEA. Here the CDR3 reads CSVAGTETYEQYF. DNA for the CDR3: TGCAGCGTAGCCGGGACAGAGACCTACGAGCAGTACTTC.

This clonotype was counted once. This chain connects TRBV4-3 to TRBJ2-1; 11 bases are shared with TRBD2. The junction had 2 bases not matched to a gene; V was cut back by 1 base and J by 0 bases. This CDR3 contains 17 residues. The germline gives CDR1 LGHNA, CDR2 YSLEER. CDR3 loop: CASSQVTSGGSYNEQFF. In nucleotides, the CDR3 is TGCGCCAGCAGCCAAGTCACTAGCGGGGGCTCCTACAATGAGCAGTTCTTC.

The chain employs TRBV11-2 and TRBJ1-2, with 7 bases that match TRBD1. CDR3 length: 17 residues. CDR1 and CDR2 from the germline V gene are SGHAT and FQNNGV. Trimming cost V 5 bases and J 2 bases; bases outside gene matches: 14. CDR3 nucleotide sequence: TGTGCCAGCAGCAGTAAGGACAGGCTATGGGACAACTATGGCTACACCTTC. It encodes CASSSKDRLWDNYGYTF.

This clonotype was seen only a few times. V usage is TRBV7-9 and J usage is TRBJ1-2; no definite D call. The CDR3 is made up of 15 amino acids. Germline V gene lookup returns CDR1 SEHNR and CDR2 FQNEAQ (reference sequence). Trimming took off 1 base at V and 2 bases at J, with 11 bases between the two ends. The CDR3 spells CASSLGSNWNYGYTF. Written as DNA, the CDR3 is TGTGCCAGCAGCTTAGGTAGTAACTGGAACTATGGCTACACCTTC. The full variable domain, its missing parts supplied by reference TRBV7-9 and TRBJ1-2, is DTGVSQNPRHKITKRGQNVTFRCDPISEHNRLYWYRQTLGQGPEFLTYFQNEAQLEKSRLLSDRFSAERPKGSFSTLEIQRTEQGDSAMYLCASSLGSNWNYGYTFGSGTRLTVV.

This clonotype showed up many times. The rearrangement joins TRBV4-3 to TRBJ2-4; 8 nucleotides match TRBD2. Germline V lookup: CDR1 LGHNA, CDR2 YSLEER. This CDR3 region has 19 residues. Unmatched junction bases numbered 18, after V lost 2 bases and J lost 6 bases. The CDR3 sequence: CASSQYPAGATDKPNIQYF. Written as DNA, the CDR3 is TGCGCCAGCAGCCAATACCCAGCGGGGGCTACTGATAAGCCAAACATTCAGTACTTC.

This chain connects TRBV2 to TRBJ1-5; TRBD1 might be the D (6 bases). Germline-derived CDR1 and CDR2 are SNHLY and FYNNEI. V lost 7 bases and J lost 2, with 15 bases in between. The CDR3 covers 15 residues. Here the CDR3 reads CASMKEAGGNQPQHF. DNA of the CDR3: TGTGCCAGCATGAAGGAGGCAGGGGGCAATCAGCCCCAGCATTTT.

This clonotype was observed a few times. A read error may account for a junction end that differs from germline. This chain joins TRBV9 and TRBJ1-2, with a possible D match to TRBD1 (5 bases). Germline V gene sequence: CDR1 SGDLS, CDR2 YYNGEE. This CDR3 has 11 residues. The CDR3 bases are TGTGCCTGCAGAACCGACAGTGGCTACACCTTC. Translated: CACRTDSGYTF.

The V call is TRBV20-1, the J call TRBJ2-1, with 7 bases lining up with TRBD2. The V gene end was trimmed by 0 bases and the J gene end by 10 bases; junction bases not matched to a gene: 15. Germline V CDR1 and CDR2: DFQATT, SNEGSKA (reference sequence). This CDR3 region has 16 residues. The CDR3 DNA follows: TGCAGTGCTAGAGATCAGACCGGGGGACTACTAGAGGAGCAGTTCTTC. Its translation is CSARDQTGGLLEEQFF.

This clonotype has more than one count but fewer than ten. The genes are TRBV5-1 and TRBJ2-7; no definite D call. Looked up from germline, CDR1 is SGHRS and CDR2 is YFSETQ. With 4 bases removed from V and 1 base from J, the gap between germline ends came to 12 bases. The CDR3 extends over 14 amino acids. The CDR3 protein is CASSTYYPSYEQYF. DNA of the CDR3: TGCGCCAGCAGCACATACTACCCGTCCTACGAGCAGTACTTC.

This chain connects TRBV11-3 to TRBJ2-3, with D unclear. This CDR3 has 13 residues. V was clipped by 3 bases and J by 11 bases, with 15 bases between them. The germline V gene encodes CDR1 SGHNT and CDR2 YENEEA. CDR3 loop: CASSLDEYYEQYF. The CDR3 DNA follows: TGTGCCAGCAGCTTGGATGAATACTACGAGCAGTATTTT.

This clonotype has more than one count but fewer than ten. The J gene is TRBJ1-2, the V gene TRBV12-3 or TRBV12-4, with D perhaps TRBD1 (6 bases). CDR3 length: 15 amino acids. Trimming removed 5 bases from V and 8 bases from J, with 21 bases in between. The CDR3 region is CASSRWTDLRKGYTF. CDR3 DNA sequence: TGTGCCAGCAGTCGATGGACAGACCTTAGAAAAGGCTACACCTTC.

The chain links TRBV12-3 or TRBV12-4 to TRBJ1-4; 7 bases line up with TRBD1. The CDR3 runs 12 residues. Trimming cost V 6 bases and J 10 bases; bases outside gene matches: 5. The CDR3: CASRGQWGKLFF. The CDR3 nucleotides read TGTGCCAGCAGGGGACAGTGGGGAAAACTGTTTTTT.

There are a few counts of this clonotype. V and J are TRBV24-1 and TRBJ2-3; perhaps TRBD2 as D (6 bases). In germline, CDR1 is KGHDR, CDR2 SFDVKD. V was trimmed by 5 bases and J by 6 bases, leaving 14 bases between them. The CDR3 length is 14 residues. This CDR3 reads CATSGTWRADTQYF. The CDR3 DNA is TGTGCCACCAGTGGTACCTGGAGGGCCGATACGCAGTATTTT.

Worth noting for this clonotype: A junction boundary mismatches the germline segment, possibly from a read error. CDR3 nucleotide sequence: TGTGCCAGCAGTTTATACGGGAGCTACGGGGAGCGGTACTTC. Translation: CASSLYGSYGERYF. This chain links TRBV12-3 or TRBV12-4 with TRBJ2-7; D perhaps matches TRBD2 (6 bases). CDR3 length: 14 residues.

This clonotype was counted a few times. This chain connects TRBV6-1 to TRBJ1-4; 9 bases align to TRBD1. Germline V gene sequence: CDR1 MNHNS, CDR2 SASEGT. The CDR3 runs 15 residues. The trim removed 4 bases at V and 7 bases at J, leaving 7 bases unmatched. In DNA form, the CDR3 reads TGTGCCAGCAGTGGAAGGACAGGGGTTGGTGAAAAACTGTTTTTT. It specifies CASSGRTGVGEKLFF.

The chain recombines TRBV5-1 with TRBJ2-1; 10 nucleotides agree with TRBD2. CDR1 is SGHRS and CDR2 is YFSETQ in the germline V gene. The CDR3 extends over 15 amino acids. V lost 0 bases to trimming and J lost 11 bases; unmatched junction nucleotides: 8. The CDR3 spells CASSLGLAGVDKQFF. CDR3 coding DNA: TGCGCCAGCAGCTTGGGCCTAGCGGGGGTGGACAAGCAGTTCTTC. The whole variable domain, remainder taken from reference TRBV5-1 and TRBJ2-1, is KAGVTQTPRYLIKTRGQQVTLSCSPISGHRSVSWYQQTPGQGLQFLFEYFSETQRNKGNFPGRFSGRQFSNSRSEMNVSTLELGDSALYLCASSLGLAGVDKQFFGPGTRLTVL.

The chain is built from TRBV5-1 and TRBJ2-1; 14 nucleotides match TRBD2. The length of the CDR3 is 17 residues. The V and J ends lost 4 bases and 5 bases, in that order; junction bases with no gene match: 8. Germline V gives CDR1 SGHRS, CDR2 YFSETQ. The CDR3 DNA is TGCGCCAGCAGCCCCAGGACTAGCGGGGGGCTTGACAATGAGCAGTTCTTC. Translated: CASSPRTSGGLDNEQFF.

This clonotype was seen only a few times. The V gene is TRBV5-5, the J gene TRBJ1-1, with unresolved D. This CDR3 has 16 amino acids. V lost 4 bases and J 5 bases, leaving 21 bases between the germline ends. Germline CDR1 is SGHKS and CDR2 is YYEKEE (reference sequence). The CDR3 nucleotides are TGTGCCAGCAGCCCCCCCCGTTCAGGCGGCGATACTGAAGCTTTCTTT. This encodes CASSPPRSGGDTEAFF.

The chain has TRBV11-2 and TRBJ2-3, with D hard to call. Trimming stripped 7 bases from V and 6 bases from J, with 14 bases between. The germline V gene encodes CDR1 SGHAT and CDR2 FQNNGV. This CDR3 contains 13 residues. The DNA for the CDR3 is TGTGCCAGCACCGAGATCGCCTGGGATACGCAGTATTTT. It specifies CASTEIAWDTQYF.

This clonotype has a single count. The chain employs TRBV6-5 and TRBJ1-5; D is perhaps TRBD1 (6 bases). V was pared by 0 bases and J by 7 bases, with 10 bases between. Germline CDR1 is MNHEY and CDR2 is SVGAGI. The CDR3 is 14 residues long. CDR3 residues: CASSYSEGDQPQHF. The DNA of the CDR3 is TGTGCCAGCAGTTACTCGGAGGGGGACCAGCCCCAGCATTTT.

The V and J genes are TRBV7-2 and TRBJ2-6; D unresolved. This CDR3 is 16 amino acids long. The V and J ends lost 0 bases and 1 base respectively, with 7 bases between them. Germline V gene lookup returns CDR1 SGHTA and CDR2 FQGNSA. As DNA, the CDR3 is TGTGCCAGCAGCTTAGCGATTGGATCTGGGGCCAACGTCCTGACTTTC. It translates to CASSLAIGSGANVLTF.

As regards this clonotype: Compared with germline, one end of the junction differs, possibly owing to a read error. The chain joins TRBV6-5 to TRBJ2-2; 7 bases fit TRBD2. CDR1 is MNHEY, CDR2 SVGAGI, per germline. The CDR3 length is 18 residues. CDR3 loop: CASSQMGGENLNTGELLF. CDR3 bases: TGTGCCAGCAGCCAAATGGGAGGGGAGAACTTGAACACCGGGGAGCTGTTGTTT.

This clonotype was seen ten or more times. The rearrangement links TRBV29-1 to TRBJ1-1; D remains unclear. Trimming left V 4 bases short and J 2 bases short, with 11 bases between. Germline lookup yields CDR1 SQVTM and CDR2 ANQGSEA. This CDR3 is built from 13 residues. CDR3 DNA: TGCAGCGTTGGGCCCGGGCTCAACACTGAAGCTTTCTTT. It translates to CSVGPGLNTEAFF.

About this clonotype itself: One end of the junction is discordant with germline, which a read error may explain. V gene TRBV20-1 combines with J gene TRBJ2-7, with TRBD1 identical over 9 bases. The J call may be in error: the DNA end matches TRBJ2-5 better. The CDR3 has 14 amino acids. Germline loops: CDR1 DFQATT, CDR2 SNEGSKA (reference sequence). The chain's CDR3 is CSTRVLGTGETQYF. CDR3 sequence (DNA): TGCAGTACTAGAGTACTTGGGACAGGGGAGACCCAGTACTTC.

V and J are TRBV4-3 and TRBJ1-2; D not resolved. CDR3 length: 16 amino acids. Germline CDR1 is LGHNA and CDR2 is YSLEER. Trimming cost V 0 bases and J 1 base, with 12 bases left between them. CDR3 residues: CASSQDWMGFNYGYTF. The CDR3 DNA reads TGCGCCAGCAGCCAAGATTGGATGGGATTTAACTATGGCTACACCTTC.

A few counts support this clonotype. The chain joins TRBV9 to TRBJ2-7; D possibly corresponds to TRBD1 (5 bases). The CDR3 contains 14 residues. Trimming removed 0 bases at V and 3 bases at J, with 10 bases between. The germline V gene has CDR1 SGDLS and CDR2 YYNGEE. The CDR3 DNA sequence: TGTGCCAGCAGCGTAGGATTCCAGGGCTACGAGCAGTACTTC. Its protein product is CASSVGFQGYEQYF.

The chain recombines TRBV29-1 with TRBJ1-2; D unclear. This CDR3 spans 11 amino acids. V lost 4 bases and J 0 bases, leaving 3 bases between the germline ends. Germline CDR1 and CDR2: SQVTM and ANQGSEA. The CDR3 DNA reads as TGCAGCGTTGGAACTAACTATGGCTACACCTTC. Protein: CSVGTNYGYTF.

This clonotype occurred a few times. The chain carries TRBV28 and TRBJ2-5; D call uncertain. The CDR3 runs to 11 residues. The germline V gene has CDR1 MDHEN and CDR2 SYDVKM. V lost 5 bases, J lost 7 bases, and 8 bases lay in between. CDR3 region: CASSNAGTQYF. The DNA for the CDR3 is TGTGCCAGCAGTAACGCCGGGACCCAGTACTTC. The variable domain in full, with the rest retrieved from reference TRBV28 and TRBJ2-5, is DVKVTQSSRYLVKRTGEKVFLECVQDMDHENMFWYRQDPGLGLRLIYFSYDVKMKEKGDIPEGYSVSREKKERFSLILESASTNQTSMYLCASSNAGTQYFGPGTRLLVL.

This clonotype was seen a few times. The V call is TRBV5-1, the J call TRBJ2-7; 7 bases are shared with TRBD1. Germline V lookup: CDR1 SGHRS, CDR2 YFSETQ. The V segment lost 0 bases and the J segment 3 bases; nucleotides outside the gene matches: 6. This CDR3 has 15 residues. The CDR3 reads CASSLAWQGDYEQYF. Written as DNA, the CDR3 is TGCGCCAGCAGCTTGGCCTGGCAGGGGGACTACGAGCAGTACTTC.